What follows are 2 T cell receptor beta chains derived from one specimen sequenced in a study. TCRdb reprocessed the RT-PCR reads with MiXCR, giving one entry per CDR3 protein. The sample carries more than 550,000 distinct CDR3 sequences, approximately 14% recorded once. Sequencing was carried out using memory CD4+ T cells from blood. Every receptor here comes from a female donor in good health, serving as a healthy control.

This clonotype was detected many times. This chain uses TRBV3-1 with TRBJ2-2, with TRBD2 identical over 7 bases. Germline CDR1 reads LGHDT; CDR2 reads YNNKEL (reference sequence). This CDR3 has 16 residues. Losses at the gene ends were 4 bases for V and 3 bases for J; bases not matched to a gene: 8. The DNA of the CDR3 is TGTGCCAGCAGCCCCCCCTACCGGGGGGACACCGGGGAGCTGTTTTTT. Amino acid sequence: CASSPPYRGDTGELFF.

The rearrangement links TRBV5-1 to TRBJ2-4; D gene uncertain. CDR1 is SGHRS, CDR2 YFSETQ, per germline. The CDR3 covers 14 residues. V was shortened by 0 bases and J by 5 bases, with 9 bases between the two germline ends. The CDR3 DNA reads TGCGCCAGCAGCTTGGGTGGGTCCGAAAACATTCAGTACTTC. Translating gives CASSLGGSENIQYF.